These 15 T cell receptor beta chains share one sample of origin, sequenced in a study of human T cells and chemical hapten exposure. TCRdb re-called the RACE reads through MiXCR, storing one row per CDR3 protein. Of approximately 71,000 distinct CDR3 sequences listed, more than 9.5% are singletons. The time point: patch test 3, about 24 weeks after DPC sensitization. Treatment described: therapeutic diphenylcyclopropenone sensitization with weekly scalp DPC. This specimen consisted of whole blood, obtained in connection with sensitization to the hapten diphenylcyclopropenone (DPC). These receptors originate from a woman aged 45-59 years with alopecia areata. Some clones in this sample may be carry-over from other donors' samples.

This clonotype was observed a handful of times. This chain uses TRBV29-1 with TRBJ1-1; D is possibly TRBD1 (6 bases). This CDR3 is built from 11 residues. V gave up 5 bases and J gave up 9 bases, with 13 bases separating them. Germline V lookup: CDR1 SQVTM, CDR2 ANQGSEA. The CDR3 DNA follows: TGCAGCGTTCTACAAGGGGGACAAGCTTTCTTT. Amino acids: CSVLQGGQAFF.

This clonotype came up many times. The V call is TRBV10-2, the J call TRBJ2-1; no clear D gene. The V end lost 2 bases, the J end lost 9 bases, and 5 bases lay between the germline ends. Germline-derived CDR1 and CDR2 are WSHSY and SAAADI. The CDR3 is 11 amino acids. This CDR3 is CASSEITEQFF. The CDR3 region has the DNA TGCGCCAGCAGTGAGATCACTGAGCAGTTCTTC.

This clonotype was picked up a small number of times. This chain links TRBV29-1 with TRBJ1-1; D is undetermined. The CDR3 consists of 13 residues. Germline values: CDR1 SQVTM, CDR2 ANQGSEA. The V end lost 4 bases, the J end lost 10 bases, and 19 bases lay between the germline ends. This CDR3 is CSVGASQVGRAFF. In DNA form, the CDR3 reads TGCAGCGTTGGAGCATCCCAGGTCGGTAGAGCTTTCTTT.

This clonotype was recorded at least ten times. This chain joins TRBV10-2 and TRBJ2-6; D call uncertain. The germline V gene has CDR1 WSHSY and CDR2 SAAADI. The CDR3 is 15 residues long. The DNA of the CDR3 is TGCGCAGTAACCGAGCAATTTGCTGGGGCCAACGTCCTGACTTTC. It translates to CAVTEQFAGANVLTF.

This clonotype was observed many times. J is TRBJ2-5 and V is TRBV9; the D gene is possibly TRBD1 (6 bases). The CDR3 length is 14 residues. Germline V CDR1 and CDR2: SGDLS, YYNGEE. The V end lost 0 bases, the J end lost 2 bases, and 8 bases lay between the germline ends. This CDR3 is CASSVGGRQETQYF. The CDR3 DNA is TGTGCCAGCAGCGTAGGGGGGCGGCAAGAGACCCAGTACTTC.

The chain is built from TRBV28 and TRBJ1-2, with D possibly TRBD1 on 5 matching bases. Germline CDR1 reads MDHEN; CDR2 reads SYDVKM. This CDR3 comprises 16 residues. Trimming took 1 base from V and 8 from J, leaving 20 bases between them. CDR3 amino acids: CASSLFSGAGSEGYTF. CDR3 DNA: TGTGCCAGCAGTTTATTTTCCGGTGCAGGGTCAGAGGGCTACACCTTC.

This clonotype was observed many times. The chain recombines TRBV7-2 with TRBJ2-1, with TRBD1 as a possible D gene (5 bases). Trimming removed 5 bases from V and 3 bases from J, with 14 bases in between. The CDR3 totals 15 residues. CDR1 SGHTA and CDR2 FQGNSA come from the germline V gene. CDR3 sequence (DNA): TGTGCCAGCAGCCGAAACCGACAGAACTACAATGAGCAGTTCTTC. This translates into CASSRNRQNYNEQFF.

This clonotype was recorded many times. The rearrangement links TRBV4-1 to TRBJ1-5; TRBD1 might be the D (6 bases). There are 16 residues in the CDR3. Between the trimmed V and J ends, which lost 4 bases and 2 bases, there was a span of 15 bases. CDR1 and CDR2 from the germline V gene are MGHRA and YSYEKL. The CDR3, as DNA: TGCGCCAGCAGCCCAATGGGGGGGCTCGGCAATCAGCCCCAGCATTTT. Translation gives CASSPMGGLGNQPQHF.

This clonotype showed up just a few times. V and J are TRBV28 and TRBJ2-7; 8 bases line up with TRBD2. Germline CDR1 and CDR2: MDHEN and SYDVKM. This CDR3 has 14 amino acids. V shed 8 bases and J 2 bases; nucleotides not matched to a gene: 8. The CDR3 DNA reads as TGTGCCAGCCGAATTCCGGGACTAGCCTACGAGCAGTACTTC. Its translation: CASRIPGLAYEQYF.

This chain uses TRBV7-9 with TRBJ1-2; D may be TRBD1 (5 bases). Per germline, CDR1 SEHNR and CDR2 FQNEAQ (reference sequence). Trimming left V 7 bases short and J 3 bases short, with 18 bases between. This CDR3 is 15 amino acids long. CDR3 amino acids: CASTPGGSRYYGYTF. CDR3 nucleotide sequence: TGTGCCAGCACCCCGGGGGGGTCGCGTTACTATGGCTACACCTTC.

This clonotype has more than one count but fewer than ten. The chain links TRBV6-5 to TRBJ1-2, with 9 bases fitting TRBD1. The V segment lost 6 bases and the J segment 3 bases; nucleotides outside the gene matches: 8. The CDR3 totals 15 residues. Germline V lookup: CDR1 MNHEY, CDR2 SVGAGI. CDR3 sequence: CASSPTGGRDYGYTF. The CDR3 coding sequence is TGTGCCAGCAGCCCTACAGGGGGCAGAGACTATGGCTACACCTTC.

CDR3 DNA sequence: TGTGCCAGCAGTTCAGGGTTCGATCAGCCCCAGCATTTT. This translates into CASSSGFDQPQHF. The gene calls are TRBV11-2 and TRBJ1-5; TRBD1 might be the D (5 bases). Between the trimmed V and J ends, which lost 6 bases and 5 bases, there was a span of 11 bases. The CDR3 runs to 13 residues. Germline values: CDR1 SGHAT, CDR2 FQNNGV.

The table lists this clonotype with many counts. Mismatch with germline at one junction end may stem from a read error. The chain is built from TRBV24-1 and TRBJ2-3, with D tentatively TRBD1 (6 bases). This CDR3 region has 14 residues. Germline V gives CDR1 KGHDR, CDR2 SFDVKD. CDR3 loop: CATSRGRGTDTQYF. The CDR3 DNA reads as TGTGCCACCAGTCGGGGCAGGGGCACGGATACGCAGTATTTT.

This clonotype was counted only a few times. The CDR3 nucleotides read TGTGCCAGCAGCCTTAGTTTAGGGACAGGGGGCGACGAGCAGTACTTC. Its translation: CASSLSLGTGGDEQYF. The chain links TRBV7-2 to TRBJ2-7, with 12 bases lining up with TRBD1. Germline lookup yields CDR1 SGHTA and CDR2 FQGNSA. V shed 5 bases and J 5 bases; nucleotides not matched to a gene: 10. The CDR3 totals 16 residues.

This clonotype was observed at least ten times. CDR3 amino acids: CASSFSVLGSGYTF. CDR3 DNA: TGTGCCAGCAGCTTTTCCGTACTAGGCAGTGGCTACACCTTC. The genes are TRBV7-8 and TRBJ1-2; D ambiguous. V was shortened by 3 bases and J by 7 bases, with 15 bases between the two germline ends. The germline CDR1 and CDR2 sequences are SGHVS and FQNEAQ. The CDR3 is 14 amino acids.